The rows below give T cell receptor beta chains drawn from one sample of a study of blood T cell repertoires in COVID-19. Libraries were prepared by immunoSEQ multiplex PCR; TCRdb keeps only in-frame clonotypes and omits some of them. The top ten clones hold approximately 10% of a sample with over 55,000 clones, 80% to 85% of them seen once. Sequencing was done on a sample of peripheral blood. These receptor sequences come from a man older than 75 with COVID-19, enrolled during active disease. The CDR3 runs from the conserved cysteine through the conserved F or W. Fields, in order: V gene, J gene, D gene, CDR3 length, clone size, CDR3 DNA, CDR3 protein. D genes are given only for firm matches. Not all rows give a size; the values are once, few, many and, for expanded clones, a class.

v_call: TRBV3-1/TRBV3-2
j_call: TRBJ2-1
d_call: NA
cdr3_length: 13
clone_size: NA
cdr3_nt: TGTGCCAGCAGCCCTGCTAGACACAATGAGCAGTTCTTC
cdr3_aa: CASSPARHNEQFF

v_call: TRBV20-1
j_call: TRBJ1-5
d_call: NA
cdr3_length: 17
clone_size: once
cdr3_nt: TGCAGTGCTAGTCCCCCGTGGGAGGGATTTAGCAATCAGCCCCAGCATTTT
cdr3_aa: CSASPPWEGFSNQPQHF

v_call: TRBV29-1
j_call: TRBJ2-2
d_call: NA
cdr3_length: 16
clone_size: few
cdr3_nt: TGCAGCGTTGGGCCAGTTACAGGGTCGGGCGCCGGGGAGCTGTTTTTT
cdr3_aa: CSVGPVTGSGAGELFF

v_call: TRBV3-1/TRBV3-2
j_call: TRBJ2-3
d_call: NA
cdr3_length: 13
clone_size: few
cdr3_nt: TGTGCCAGCAGCGCCAATGAACTAGATACGCAGTATTTT
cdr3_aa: CASSANELDTQYF

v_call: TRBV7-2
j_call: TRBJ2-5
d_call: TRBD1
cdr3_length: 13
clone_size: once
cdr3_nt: TGTGCCAGCAGCTGGGACAGGGAAGAGACCCAGTACTTC
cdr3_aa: CASSWDREETQYF

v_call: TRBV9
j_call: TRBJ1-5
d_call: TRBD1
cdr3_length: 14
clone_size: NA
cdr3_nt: TGTGCCAGCAGTGGTAGACAGGGGGGTCAGCCCCAGCATTTT
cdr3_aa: CASSGRQGGQPQHF

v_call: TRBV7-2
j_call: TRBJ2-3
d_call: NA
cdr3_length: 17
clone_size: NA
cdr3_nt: TGTGCCAGCAGCTTAGTGTCTCGGGGGAAATTAACAGATACGCAGTATTTT
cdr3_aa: CASSLVSRGKLTDTQYF

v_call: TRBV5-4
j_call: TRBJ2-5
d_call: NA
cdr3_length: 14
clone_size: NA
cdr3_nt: TGTGCCAGCAGCGACCCTGGTGGAGTCGAGACCCAGTACTTC
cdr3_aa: CASSDPGGVETQYF

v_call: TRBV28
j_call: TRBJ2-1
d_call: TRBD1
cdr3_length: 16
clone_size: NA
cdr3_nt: TGTGCCAGCAGTTTCCCCCCGGACAGGGGGTTCAATGAGCAGTTCTTC
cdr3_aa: CASSFPPDRGFNEQFF

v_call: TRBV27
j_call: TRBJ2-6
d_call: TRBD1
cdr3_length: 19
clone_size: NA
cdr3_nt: TGTGCCAGCAGTTCTTATAGGACAGGCCCGAGCTCTGGGGCCAACGTCCTGACTTTC
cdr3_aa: CASSSYRTGPSSGANVLTF

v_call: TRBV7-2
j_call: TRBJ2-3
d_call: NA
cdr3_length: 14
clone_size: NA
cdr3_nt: TGTGCCAGCAGCTTAGCGGCGGCGCAGAGTACGCAGTATTTT
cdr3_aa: CASSLAAAQSTQYF

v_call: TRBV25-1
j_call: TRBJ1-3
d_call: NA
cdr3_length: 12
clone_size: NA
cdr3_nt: TGTGCCAGCAGTGACATGGGAAACACCATATATTTT
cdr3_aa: CASSDMGNTIYF

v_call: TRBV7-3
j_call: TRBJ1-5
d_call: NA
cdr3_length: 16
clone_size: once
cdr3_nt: TGTGCTGCCCAGCTTAGGCGGGGGCCTGCGGGTCAGCCCCAGCATTTT
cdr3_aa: CAAQLRRGPAGQPQHF

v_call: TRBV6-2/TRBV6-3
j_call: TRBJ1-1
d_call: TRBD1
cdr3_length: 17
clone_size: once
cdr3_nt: TGTGCCAGCAGTCCCAGGTGGTCAGGGGGAATGAACACTGAAGCTTTCTTT
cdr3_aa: CASSPRWSGGMNTEAFF

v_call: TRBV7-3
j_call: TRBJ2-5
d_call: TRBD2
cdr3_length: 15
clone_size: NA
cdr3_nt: TGTGCCAGCAGCCCATCTAGCGGGGGGACCGAGACCCAGTACTTC
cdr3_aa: CASSPSSGGTETQYF

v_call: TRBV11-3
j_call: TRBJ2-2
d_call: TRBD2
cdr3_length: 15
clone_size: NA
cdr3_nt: TGTGCCAGCAGCTTAGGCGGGAGCCAAGGCGGGGAGCTGTTTTTT
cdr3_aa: CASSLGGSQGGELFF

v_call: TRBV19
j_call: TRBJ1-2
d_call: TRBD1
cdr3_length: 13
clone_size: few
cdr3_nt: TGTGCCAGTTCTTACAGGGGAGATTATGGCTACACCTTC
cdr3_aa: CASSYRGDYGYTF

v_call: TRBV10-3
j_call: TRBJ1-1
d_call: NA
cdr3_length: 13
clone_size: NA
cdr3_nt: TGTGCCATCCGCCTGGGGGGAGAAACTGAAGCTTTCTTT
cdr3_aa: CAIRLGGETEAFF

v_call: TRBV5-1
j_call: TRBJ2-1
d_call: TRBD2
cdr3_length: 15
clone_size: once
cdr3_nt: TGCGCCAGCAGCCGGACTAGCGGGACTCACAATGAGCAGTTCTTC
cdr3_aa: CASSRTSGTHNEQFF

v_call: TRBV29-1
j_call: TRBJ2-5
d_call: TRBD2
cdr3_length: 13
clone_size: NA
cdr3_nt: TGCAGCGTTGGACTAGCGGGAGGAGAGACCCAGTACTTC
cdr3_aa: CSVGLAGGETQYF

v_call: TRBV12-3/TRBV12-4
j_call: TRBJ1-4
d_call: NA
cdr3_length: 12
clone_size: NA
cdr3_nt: TGTGCCAGCAGTTTTGTCCGGGAAAAACTGTTTTTT
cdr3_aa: CASSFVREKLFF

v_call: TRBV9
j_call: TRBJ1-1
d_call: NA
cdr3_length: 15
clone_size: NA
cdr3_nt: TGTGCCAGCAGTGTGGCACCGAGACGGGGCACTGAAGCTTTCTTT
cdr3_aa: CASSVAPRRGTEAFF

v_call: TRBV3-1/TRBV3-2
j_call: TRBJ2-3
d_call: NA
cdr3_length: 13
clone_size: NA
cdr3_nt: TGTGCCAGCAGCTCCGAGGGAGCGGATACGCAGTATTTT
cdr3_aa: CASSSEGADTQYF

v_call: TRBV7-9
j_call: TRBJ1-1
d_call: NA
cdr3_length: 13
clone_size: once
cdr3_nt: TGTGCCAGCGGCAAAGAGACTCTGGGTGAAGCTTTCTTT
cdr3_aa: CASGKETLGEAFF

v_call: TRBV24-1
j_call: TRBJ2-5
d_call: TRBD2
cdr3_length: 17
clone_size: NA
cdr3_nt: TGTGCCACCAGTGACGCGGGGCCTAGCGGGGCCCAAGAGACCCAGTACTTC
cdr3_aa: CATSDAGPSGAQETQYF

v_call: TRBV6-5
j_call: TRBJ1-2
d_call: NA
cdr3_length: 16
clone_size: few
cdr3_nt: TGTGCCAGCAGTTTCAAGAGCCAGGGATTCCACTATGGCTACACCTTC
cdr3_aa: CASSFKSQGFHYGYTF

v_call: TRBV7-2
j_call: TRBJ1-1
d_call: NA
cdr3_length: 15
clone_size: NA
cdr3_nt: TGTGCCAGCAGCTTAGTGACAGAGTTTAACACTGAAGCTTTCTTT
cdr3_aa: CASSLVTEFNTEAFF

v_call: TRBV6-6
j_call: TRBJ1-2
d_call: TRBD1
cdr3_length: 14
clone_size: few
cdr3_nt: TGTGCCAGCAGTTCGGGACAGGGGGGGGATGGCTACACCTTC
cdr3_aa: CASSSGQGGDGYTF

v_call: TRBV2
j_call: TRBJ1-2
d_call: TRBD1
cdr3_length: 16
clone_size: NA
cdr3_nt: TGTGCCAGCAGTGAAGTACGCAGGGGGCTTAACTATGGCTACACCTTC
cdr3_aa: CASSEVRRGLNYGYTF